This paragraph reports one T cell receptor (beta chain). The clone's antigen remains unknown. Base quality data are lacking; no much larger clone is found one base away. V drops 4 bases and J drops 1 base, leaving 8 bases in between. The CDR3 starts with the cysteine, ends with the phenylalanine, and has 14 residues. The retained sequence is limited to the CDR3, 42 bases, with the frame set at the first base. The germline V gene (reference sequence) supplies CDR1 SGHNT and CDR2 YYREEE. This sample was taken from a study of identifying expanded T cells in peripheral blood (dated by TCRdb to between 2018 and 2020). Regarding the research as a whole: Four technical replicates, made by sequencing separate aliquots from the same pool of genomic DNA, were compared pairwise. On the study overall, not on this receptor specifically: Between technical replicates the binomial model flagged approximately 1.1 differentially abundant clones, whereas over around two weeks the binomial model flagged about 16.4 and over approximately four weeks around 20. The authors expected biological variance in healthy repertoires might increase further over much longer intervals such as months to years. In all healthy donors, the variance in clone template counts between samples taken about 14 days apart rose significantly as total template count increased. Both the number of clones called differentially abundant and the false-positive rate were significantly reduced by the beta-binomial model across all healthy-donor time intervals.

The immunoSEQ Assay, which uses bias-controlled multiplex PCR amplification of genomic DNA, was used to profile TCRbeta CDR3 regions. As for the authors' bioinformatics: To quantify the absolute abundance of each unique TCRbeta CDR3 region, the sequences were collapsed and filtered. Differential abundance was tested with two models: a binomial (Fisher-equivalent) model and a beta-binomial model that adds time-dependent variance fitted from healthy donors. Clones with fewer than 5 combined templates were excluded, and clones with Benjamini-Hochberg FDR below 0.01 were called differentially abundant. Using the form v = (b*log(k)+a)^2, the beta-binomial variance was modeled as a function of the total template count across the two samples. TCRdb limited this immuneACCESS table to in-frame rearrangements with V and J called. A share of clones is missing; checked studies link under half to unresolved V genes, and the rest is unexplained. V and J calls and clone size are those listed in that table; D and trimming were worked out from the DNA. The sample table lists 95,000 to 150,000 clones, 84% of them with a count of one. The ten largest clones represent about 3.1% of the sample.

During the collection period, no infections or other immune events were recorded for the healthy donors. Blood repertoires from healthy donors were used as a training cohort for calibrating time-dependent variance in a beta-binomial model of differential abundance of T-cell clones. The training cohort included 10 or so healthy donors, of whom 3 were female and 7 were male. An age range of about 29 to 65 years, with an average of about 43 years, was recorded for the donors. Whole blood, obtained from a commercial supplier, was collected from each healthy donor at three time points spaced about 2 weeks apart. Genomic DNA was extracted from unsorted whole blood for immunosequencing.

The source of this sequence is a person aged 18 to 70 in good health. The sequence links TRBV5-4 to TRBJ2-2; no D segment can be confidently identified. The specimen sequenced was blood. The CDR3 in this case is CASSNKMNTGELFF. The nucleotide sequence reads TGTGCCAGCAGCAACAAGATGAACACCGGGGAGCTGTTTTTT.